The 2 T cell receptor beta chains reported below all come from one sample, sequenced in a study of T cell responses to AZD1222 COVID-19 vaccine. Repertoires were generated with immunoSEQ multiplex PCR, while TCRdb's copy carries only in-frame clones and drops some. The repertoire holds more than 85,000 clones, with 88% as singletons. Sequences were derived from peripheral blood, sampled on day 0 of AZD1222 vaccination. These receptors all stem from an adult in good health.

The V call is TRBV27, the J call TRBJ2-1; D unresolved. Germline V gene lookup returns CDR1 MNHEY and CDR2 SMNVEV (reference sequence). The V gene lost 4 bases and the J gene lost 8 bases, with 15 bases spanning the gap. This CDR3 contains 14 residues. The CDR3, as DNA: TGTGCCAGCAGTTCCCCCCTACGAAGCCATGAGCAGTTCTTC. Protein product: CASSSPLRSHEQFF.

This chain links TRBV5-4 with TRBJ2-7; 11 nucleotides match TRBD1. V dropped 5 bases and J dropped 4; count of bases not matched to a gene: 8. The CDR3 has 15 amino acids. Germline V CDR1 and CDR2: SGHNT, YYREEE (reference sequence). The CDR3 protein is CASSSGTGGSYEQYF. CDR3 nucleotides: TGTGCCAGCAGTTCCGGGACAGGGGGTTCGTACGAGCAGTACTTC.